The 27 T cell receptor beta chains below were found in one sample sequenced in a study of tumor-infiltrating lymphocytes in localized non-small cell lung cancer. Sequencing was performed with immunoSEQ multiplex PCR; in TCRdb, only in-frame clones are kept and a portion is missing. The table lists about 8,400 clones, around 79% of them singletons. Sequencing input: uninvolved lung tissue not adjacent to the tumor. The receptors come from a human donor with non-small cell lung cancer.

The genes are TRBV27 and TRBJ2-7; TRBD2 matches 7 bases. Per the germline V gene, CDR1 is MNHEY and CDR2 is SMNVEV (reference sequence). The CDR3 runs 14 residues. Trimming removed 3 bases from V and 6 bases from J; junction bases left unmatched: 8. This CDR3 is CASSLLGGGPEQYF. The CDR3 nucleotides read TGTGCCAGCAGTTTGCTGGGGGGAGGGCCCGAGCAGTACTTC.

This clone was observed a handful of times. The CDR3 sequence is CASSPDEHTEAFF. In DNA, the CDR3 is TGTGCCAGCAGTCCCGACGAACACACTGAAGCTTTCTTT. The chain recombines TRBV2 with TRBJ1-1, with D uncertain. The germline gives CDR1 SNHLY, CDR2 FYNNEI. CDR3 size: 13 residues. The V gene lost 5 bases and the J gene lost 3 bases, with 10 bases spanning the gap. Full variable domain (rest looked up from reference TRBV2 and TRBJ1-1): EPEVTQTPSHQVTQMGQEVILRCVPISNHLYFYWYRQILGQKVEFLVSFYNNEISEKSEIFDDQFSVERPDGSNFTLKIRSTKLEDSAMYFCASSPDEHTEAFFGQGTRLTVV.

The chain couples TRBV7-2 to TRBJ2-7; 11 nucleotides agree with TRBD2. The CDR3 totals 14 residues. CDR1 is SGHTA, CDR2 FQGNSA, per germline. Trimming cost V 6 bases and J 6 bases; bases outside gene matches: 7. CDR3 residues: CASRQDTSGSEQYF. Here the CDR3 DNA reads TGTGCCAGCAGGCAAGACACTAGCGGGAGCGAGCAGTACTTC.

The genes are TRBV7-2 and TRBJ1-1; D may be TRBD1 (6 bases). Germline CDR1 reads SGHTA; CDR2 reads FQGNSA. There are 16 residues in the CDR3. V was shortened by 1 base and J by 1 base, with 13 bases between the two germline ends. In DNA form, the CDR3 reads TGTGCCAGCAGCTTAGAAGTAGGGGGATCGAACACTGAAGCTTTCTTT. Translation gives CASSLEVGGSNTEAFF.

The chain has TRBV9 and TRBJ2-2, with D tentatively TRBD2 (6 bases). Trimming stripped 0 bases from V and 6 bases from J, with 12 bases between. The CDR3 has 15 amino acids. CDR1 is SGDLS and CDR2 is YYNGEE in the germline V gene. For the CDR3, the DNA is TGTGCCAGCAGCGTAGCGGGAGAGGCACCCGGGGAGCTGTTTTTT. This gives the protein CASSVAGEAPGELFF.

The genes are TRBV28 and TRBJ1-5; 7 bases line up with TRBD1. The V gene's germline CDR1 is MDHEN and CDR2 SYDVKM. CDR3 length: 20 amino acids. After removal of 10 bases from V and 0 bases from J, the junction contained 24 bases not matched to a gene. CDR3 amino acids: CATGKPRQGPRVDSNQPQHF. The CDR3 nucleotides read TGTGCCACCGGGAAACCAAGACAGGGCCCGAGGGTGGATAGCAATCAGCCCCAGCATTTT.

The gene calls are TRBV7-9 and TRBJ1-2; a weak D match, TRBD1 (5 bases). Germline V gives CDR1 SEHNR, CDR2 FQNEAQ (reference sequence). The CDR3 is 16 residues long. V shed 5 bases and J shed 5 bases, with 21 bases lying between them. CDR3 sequence: CASSPSQALVGYGYTF. CDR3 DNA sequence: TGTGCCAGCAGCCCATCACAGGCCCTCGTGGGGTATGGCTACACCTTC.

This clone was seen just once. The chain links TRBV5-6 to TRBJ2-1; D gene ambiguous. This CDR3 region has 14 residues. In germline, CDR1 is SGHDT, CDR2 YYEEEE. The V end was cut by 1 base, the J end by 4 bases, with 9 bases between. The CDR3 spells CASSLRQTYNEQFF. DNA of the CDR3: TGTGCCAGCAGCTTGCGGCAGACTTACAATGAGCAGTTCTTC.

The chain combines TRBV29-1 with TRBJ1-2; TRBD1 matches at 7 bases. The germline gives CDR1 SQVTM, CDR2 ANQGSEA. The CDR3 extends over 11 amino acids. The junction had 1 base not matched to a gene; V was cut back by 6 bases and J by 3 bases. DNA for the CDR3: TGCAGCGTGGGGACAGACTATGGCTACACCTTC. It is translated as CSVGTDYGYTF.

V usage is TRBV11-2 and J usage is TRBJ1-1; tentative D call: TRBD1 (5 bases). V gave up 6 bases and J gave up 3 bases, with 17 bases separating them. The CDR3 is made up of 15 amino acids. Germline V lookup: CDR1 SGHAT, CDR2 FQNNGV. The CDR3 bases are TGTGCCAGCAGTATCCTGACCGACAGCGACACTGAAGCTTTCTTT. Protein: CASSILTDSDTEAFF. Based on the CDR3 plus reference TRBV11-2 and TRBJ1-1, the full variable domain is EAGVAQSPRYKIIEKRQSVAFWCNPISGHATLYWYQQILGQGPKLLIQFQNNGVVDDSQLPKDRFSAERLKGVDSTLKIQPAKLEDSAVYLCASSILTDSDTEAFFGQGTRLTVV.

The rearrangement links TRBV10-1 to TRBJ2-1, with TRBD1 matching over 11 bases. V gave up 4 bases and J gave up 6 bases; unmatched junction bases: 5. CDR1 and CDR2 from the germline V gene are WNHNN and SYGVQD (reference sequence). There are 15 residues in the CDR3. This CDR3 is CASSGGQGGLNEQFF. CDR3 in DNA: TGCGCCAGCAGTGGGGGACAGGGGGGTCTCAATGAGCAGTTCTTC.

CDR3: CSVDRGTRRFF. The CDR3 DNA sequence: TGCAGCGTTGATAGGGGAACTAGGAGATTCTTC. The chain recombines TRBV29-1 with TRBJ2-1; D tentatively fits TRBD1 or TRBD2 (5 bases each). The germline gives CDR1 SQVTM, CDR2 ANQGSEA. V shed 3 bases and J shed 16 bases, with 16 bases lying between them. There are 11 residues in the CDR3.

The CDR3 DNA is TGTGCCAGCAGTTTATGGGGGGCAGGGTATGGCTACACCTTC. As protein: CASSLWGAGYGYTF. This sequence joins TRBV27 and TRBJ1-2; maybe TRBD1 (6 bases). The germline CDR1 and CDR2 sequences are MNHEY and SMNVEV (reference sequence). The length of the CDR3 is 14 residues. Trimming stripped 1 base from V and 5 bases from J, with 11 bases between.

This chain uses TRBV10-3 with TRBJ1-5; a weak D match, TRBD1 (5 bases). V gave up 2 bases and J gave up 5 bases, with 13 bases separating them. Germline assignment: CDR1 ENHRY and CDR2 SYGVKD. This CDR3 spans 15 amino acids. The CDR3 DNA follows: TGTGCCATCAGTGAGGTTTTCGGGGCCGATCAGCCCCAGCATTTT. It is translated as CAISEVFGADQPQHF.

In its sample, this clone was seen once. This sequence joins TRBV5-6 and TRBJ1-2; TRBD1 might be the D (6 bases). The CDR3 has 16 residues. CDR1 is SGHDT, CDR2 YYEEEE, per germline. With 1 base removed from V and 4 bases from J, the gap between germline ends came to 17 bases. The CDR3 nucleotides are TGTGCCAGCAGCTTGTCAAGAGGGGGAGACCCCTATGGCTACACCTTC. Protein: CASSLSRGGDPYGYTF.

V is TRBV27 and J is TRBJ1-2; 9 bases align to TRBD1. Germline V gives CDR1 MNHEY, CDR2 SMNVEV (reference sequence). V was pared by 7 bases and J by 1 base, with 4 bases of the junction left unmatched. The CDR3 is made up of 14 amino acids. DNA for the CDR3: TGTGCCAGCACCAGGACAGGGGATAACTATGGCTACACCTTC. Translation gives CASTRTGDNYGYTF.

The chain links TRBV28 to TRBJ2-1, with D perhaps TRBD1 or TRBD2 (5 bases each). From germline, CDR1 is MDHEN and CDR2 SYDVKM. The CDR3 consists of 14 residues. Trimming shortened V by 5 bases and J by 6 bases, and 14 bases separated the two germline ends. Here the CDR3 reads CASSETGTINEQFF. CDR3 coding DNA: TGTGCCAGCAGTGAGACCGGGACCATCAATGAGCAGTTCTTC.

This chain uses TRBV5-8 with TRBJ1-2; 12 bases line up with TRBD1. Germline values: CDR1 SGHTS, CDR2 YDEGEE. This CDR3 contains 15 residues. V lost 5 bases to trimming and J lost 6 bases; unmatched junction nucleotides: 8. CDR3 coding DNA: TGTGCCAGCAGAGCACCGGGACAGGGGGCGCATGGCTACACCTTC. Amino acid sequence: CASRAPGQGAHGYTF.

The chain uses TRBV5-1 and TRBJ2-3; D is perhaps TRBD1 (5 bases). V was clipped by 0 bases and J by 3 bases, with 8 bases between them. Germline lookup yields CDR1 SGHRS and CDR2 YFSETQ. This CDR3 is built from 14 residues. This chain's CDR3 is CASSLAQGTDTQYF. CDR3 coding DNA: TGCGCCAGCAGCTTGGCCCAGGGAACAGATACGCAGTATTTT. Combining the CDR3 with reference TRBV5-1 and TRBJ2-3 gives the whole variable domain KAGVTQTPRYLIKTRGQQVTLSCSPISGHRSVSWYQQTPGQGLQFLFEYFSETQRNKGNFPGRFSGRQFSNSRSEMNVSTLELGDSALYLCASSLAQGTDTQYFGPGTRLTVL.

The chain recombines TRBV30 with TRBJ2-3; D is uncertain. The CDR3 length is 13 residues. In germline, CDR1 is GTSNPN, CDR2 SVGIG (reference sequence). Trimming stripped 1 base from V and 5 bases from J, with 10 bases between. CDR3 bases: TGTGCCTGGAGTGGGGAAGAAGGAGATACGCAGTATTTT. Residues: CAWSGEEGDTQYF.

In its sample, this clone was seen once. CDR3 sequence: CASRTATYEQYF. The CDR3 region has the DNA TGTGCCAGCAGAACGGCTACTTACGAGCAGTACTTC. The chain carries TRBV6-5 and TRBJ2-7; D ambiguous. V lost 6 bases to trimming and J lost 4 bases, with 10 bases between them. Germline V gives CDR1 MNHEY, CDR2 SVGAGI. The CDR3 extends over 12 amino acids.

In its sample, this clone was seen a few times. The chain recombines TRBV7-2 with TRBJ2-1; D not certain. Germline values: CDR1 SGHTA, CDR2 FQGNSA. Trimming cost V 1 base and J 5 bases, with 6 bases left between them. The CDR3 runs 13 residues. The CDR3 loop reads CASSLGVNNEQFF. CDR3 DNA sequence: TGTGCCAGCAGCTTAGGGGTGAACAATGAGCAGTTCTTC. Drawing the rest from reference TRBV7-2 and TRBJ2-1, the complete variable domain is GAGVSQSPSNKVTEKGKDVELRCDPISGHTALYWYRQSLGQGLEFLIYFQGNSAPDKSGLPSDRFSAERTGGSVSTLTIQRTQQEDSAVYLCASSLGVNNEQFFGPGTRLTVL.

CDR3 residues: CATPEDRTDTQYF. The CDR3 DNA reads TGTGCCACCCCCGAGGACCGCACAGATACGCAGTATTTT. The chain joins TRBV28 to TRBJ2-3; D is unresolved. The CDR3 totals 13 residues. Germline lookup yields CDR1 MDHEN and CDR2 SYDVKM. The ends were cut back, 10 bases at V and 1 base at J, with 12 bases in the middle.

V gene TRBV28 combines with J gene TRBJ2-7, with D hard to call. The CDR3 has 14 residues. V lost 7 bases to trimming and J lost 6 bases, with 19 bases between them. Germline CDR1 MDHEN, CDR2 SYDVKM. The CDR3 nucleotides are TGTGCCAGCACCTTGACGGCCCACTACTCCGAGCAGTACTTC. Protein product: CASTLTAHYSEQYF.

This rearrangement joins TRBV7-3 to TRBJ1-1, with TRBD1 as a possible D gene (5 bases). Germline lookup yields CDR1 SGHTA and CDR2 FQGTGA. The ends were cut back, 5 bases at V and 5 bases at J, with 18 bases in the middle. CDR3 size: 15 residues. The CDR3 is CASSLLHRGETEAFF. In nucleotides, the CDR3 is TGTGCCAGCAGCCTCCTTCATAGGGGCGAGACTGAAGCTTTCTTT.

The genes are TRBV7-9 and TRBJ1-1; 7 nucleotides align to TRBD1. The germline CDR1 and CDR2 sequences are SEHNR and FQNEAQ (reference sequence). This CDR3 has 14 amino acids. Trimming removed 4 bases from V and 1 base from J; junction bases left unmatched: 3. This CDR3 is CASSWGQRNTEAFF. CDR3 DNA: TGTGCCAGCAGCTGGGGACAGAGGAACACTGAAGCTTTCTTT.

The chain carries TRBV2 and TRBJ1-1; the match to TRBD1 covers 7 bases. CDR3 length equals 12 residues. The junction had 5 bases not matched to a gene; V was cut back by 7 bases and J by 6 bases. Per the germline V gene, CDR1 is SNHLY and CDR2 is FYNNEI. Here the CDR3 DNA reads TGTGCCAGCACCCAGGGGGGGTCTGAAGCTTTCTTT. Translated: CASTQGGSEAFF.